This paragraph covers one T cell receptor beta chain sequence. This entry belongs to a study of blood T cells in healthy people across ages. The authors ran a second PCR of roughly 6 to 12 cycles using a sample-barcoded 5' primer and a J-beta primer mix. TCRdb re-analysed the 5' RACE reads in MiXCR, keeping a single row per CDR3 protein. The sample lists about 760,000 distinct CDR3 sequences, roughly three fifths seen once, with roughly 26% in the top ten. Donors were healthy Caucasian individuals from Russia aged about 6 to 95. The clonotype originates from a middle-aged man in good health. Specimen: blood.

The CDR3 protein is CSASFPGGSNEQFF. The CDR3 region has the DNA TGCAGTGCCAGTTTCCCCGGGGGGAGCAATGAGCAGTTCTTC. The V and J genes are TRBV20-1 and TRBJ2-1; 7 bases agree with TRBD2. After removal of 6 bases from V and 6 bases from J, the junction contained 11 bases not matched to a gene. Germline V gene lookup returns CDR1 DFQATT and CDR2 SNEGSKA (reference sequence). This CDR3 spans 14 amino acids.